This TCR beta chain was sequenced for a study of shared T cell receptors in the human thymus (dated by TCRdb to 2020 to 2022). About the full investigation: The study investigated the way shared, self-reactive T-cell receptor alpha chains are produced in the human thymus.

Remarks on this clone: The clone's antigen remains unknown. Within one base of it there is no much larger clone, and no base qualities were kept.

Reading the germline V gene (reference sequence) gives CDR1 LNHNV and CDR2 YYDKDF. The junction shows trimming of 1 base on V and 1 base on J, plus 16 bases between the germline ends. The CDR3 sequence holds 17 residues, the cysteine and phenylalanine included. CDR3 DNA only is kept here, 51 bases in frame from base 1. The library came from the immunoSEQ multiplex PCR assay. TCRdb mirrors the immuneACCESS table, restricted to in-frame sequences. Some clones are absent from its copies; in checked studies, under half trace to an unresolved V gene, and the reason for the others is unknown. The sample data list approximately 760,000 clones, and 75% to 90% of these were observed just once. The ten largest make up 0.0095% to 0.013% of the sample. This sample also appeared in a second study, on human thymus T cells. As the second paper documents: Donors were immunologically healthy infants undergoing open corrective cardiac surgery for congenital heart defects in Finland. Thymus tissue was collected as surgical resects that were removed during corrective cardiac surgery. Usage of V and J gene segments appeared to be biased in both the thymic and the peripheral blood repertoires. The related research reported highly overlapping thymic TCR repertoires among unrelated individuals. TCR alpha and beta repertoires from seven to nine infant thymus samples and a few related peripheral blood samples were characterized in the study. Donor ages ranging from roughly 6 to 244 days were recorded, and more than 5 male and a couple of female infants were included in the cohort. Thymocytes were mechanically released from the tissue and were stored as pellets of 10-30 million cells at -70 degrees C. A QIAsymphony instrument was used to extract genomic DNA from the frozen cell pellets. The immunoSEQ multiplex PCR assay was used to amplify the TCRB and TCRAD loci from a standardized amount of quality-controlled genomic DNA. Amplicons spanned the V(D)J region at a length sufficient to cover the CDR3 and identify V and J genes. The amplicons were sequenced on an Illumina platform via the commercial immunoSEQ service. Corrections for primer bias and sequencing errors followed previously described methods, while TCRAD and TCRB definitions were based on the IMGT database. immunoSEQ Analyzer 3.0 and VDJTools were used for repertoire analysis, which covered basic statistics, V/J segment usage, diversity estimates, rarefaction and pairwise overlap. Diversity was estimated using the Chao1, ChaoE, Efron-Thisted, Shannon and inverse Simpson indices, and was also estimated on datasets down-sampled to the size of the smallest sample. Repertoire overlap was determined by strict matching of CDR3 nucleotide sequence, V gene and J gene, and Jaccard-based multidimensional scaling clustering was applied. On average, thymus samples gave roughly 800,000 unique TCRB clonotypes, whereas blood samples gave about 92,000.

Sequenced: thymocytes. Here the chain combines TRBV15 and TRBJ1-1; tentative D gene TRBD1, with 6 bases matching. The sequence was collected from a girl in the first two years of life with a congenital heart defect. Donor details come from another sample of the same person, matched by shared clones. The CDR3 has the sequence CATSRAYRRTENTEAFF. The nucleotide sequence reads TGTGCCACCAGCAGAGCCTATAGGAGGACAGAGAACACTGAAGCTTTCTTT.